This T cell receptor beta chain was sequenced in a study of blood T cell repertoires in COVID-19. About the study: The United States, Italy and Spain supplied acute and convalescent COVID-19 samples.

Original processing notes: Estimation of nucleated cell counts was performed using reference gene primer amplification. The repertoire was sequenced with immunoSEQ multiplex PCR; TCRdb's copy has only in-frame clones and lacks some. V, J and clone size were drawn from that table, and D and trimming were deduced from the DNA. Here the sample spans about 280,000 clones, approximately 86% being singletons. V lost 2 bases and J 4 bases, leaving 19 bases between the germline ends. This CDR3 region has 17 residues. Germline CDR1 reads SGHNT; CDR2 reads YENEEA. This chain links TRBV11-3 with TRBJ2-3; no reliable D call. The sequenced material came from peripheral blood. This receptor was taken from a woman aged 70-85 years with COVID-19, enrolled during active disease. The CDR3 reads CASSLTRTKVGADTQYF. The CDR3 region has the DNA TGTGCCAGCAGCTTAACCCGAACTAAAGTCGGCGCAGATACGCAGTATTTT.